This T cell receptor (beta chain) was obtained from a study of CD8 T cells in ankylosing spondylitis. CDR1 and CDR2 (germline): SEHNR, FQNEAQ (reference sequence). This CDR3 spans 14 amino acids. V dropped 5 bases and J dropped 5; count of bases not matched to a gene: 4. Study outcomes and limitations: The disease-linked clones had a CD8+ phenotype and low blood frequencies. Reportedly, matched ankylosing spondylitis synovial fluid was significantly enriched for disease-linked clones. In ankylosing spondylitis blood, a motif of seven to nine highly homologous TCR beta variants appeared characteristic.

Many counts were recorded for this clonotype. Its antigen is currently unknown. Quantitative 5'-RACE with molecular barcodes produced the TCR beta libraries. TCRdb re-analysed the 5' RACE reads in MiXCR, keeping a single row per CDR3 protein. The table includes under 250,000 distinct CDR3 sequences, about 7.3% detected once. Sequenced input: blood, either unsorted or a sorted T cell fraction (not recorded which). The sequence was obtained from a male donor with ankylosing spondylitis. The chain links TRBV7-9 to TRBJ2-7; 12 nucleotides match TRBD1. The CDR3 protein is CASSPGQGADEQYF. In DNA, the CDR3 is TGTGCCAGCAGCCCGGGACAGGGGGCGGACGAGCAGTACTTC.